A selection of T cell receptor beta chains follows, all from one sample in a study of identical twins. From the 5' RACE reads, TCRdb called clonotypes with MiXCR, one entry per CDR3 protein. The sample yields 350,000 to 450,000 distinct CDR3 sequences, around a sixth seen once. Sequencing was done on a sample of naive T cells sorted from blood. Source of these receptors: a man aged 45 to 65 in good health. The CDR3 runs from the conserved cysteine through the conserved F or W. D genes are given only for firm matches. A clone size is listed for some rows: how often the clone was seen (once, few, many), or a class if it is expanded.

V gene	clone size	D gene	J gene	CDR3 protein	CDR3 DNA
TRBV7-9	many	-	TRBJ2-7	CASSAPPGYEQYF	TGTGCCAGCAGCGCACCACCGGGATACGAGCAGTACTTC
TRBV6-1	many	-	TRBJ1-3	CASRGGRSSGNTIYF	TGTGCCAGCAGGGGGGGTCGGAGCTCTGGAAACACCATATATTTT
TRBV28	-	TRBD1	TRBJ2-7	CASSMLRQGFSYEQYF	TGTGCCAGCAGTATGTTAAGACAGGGATTCTCCTACGAGCAGTACTTC
TRBV14	many	TRBD2	TRBJ2-7	CASSQDLPSGRVSSEQYF	TGTGCCAGCAGCCAAGATCTCCCTAGCGGGAGGGTCAGCTCCGAGCAGTACTTC
TRBV19	many	-	TRBJ2-7	CASSSPGHSSYEQYF	TGTGCCAGTAGTTCCCCGGGACACTCCTCCTACGAGCAGTACTTC
TRBV7-2	-	-	TRBJ2-3	CASTSGTTQYF	TGTGCCAGCACCTCCGGGACAACGCAGTATTTT
TRBV5-6	few	-	TRBJ1-1	CASSFGQGTEAFF	TGTGCCAGCAGCTTTGGGCAGGGGACTGAAGCTTTCTTT
TRBV12-3/TRBV12-4	-	-	TRBJ2-2	CASNLAGATNTGELFF	TGTGCCAGCAACCTGGCCGGAGCTACGAACACCGGGGAGCTGTTTTTT
TRBV7-2	few	TRBD2	TRBJ2-2	CALASGGPTNTGELFF	TGTGCCCTGGCTAGCGGGGGGCCAACGAACACCGGGGAGCTGTTTTTT
TRBV12-3/TRBV12-4	few	TRBD1	TRBJ2-2	CASSFGPGTGAGELFF	TGTGCCAGCAGTTTCGGTCCCGGGACAGGGGCCGGGGAGCTGTTTTTT
TRBV12-3/TRBV12-4	few	-	TRBJ2-7	CASSPQGKRAYEQYF	TGTGCCAGCAGTCCTCAGGGGAAAAGGGCCTACGAGCAGTACTTC
TRBV12-3/TRBV12-4	many	TRBD1	TRBJ1-5	CASSFRTGLNQPQHF	TGTGCCAGCAGTTTTAGGACAGGGCTCAATCAGCCCCAGCATTTT
TRBV20-1	-	TRBD1	TRBJ2-4	CSARDRLNIQYF	TGCAGTGCTAGGGACAGGTTAAACATTCAGTACTTC
TRBV18	-	-	TRBJ2-2	CASSPRGPTGELFF	TGTGCCAGCTCACCCCGAGGACCCACCGGGGAGCTGTTTTTT
TRBV28	-	TRBD2	TRBJ2-7	CASSLWKREGSYEQYF	TGTGCCAGCAGTTTATGGAAGCGGGAGGGCTCCTACGAGCAGTACTTC
TRBV20-1	-	-	TRBJ1-3	CSARDRGGSGNTIYF	TGCAGTGCTAGAGATCGAGGGGGCTCTGGAAACACCATATATTTT
TRBV13	many	TRBD2	TRBJ2-1	CASSSTTRLAGEGEQFF	TGTGCCAGCAGCTCAACAACGCGACTAGCGGGAGAGGGTGAGCAGTTCTTC
TRBV20-1	many	TRBD1	TRBJ2-5	CSTSYGTGRQETQYF	TGCAGTACTAGTTACGGGACAGGGCGCCAAGAGACCCAGTACTTC
TRBV15	few	-	TRBJ2-7	CATSRDYPYEQYF	TGTGCCACCAGCAGAGATTACCCCTACGAGCAGTACTTC
TRBV5-1	many	-	TRBJ2-3	CASSGGASTDTQYF	TGCGCCAGCAGTGGCGGGGCTAGCACAGATACGCAGTATTTT
TRBV29-1	-	-	TRBJ2-1	CSVDERTDEQFF	TGCAGCGTTGATGAGAGGACCGATGAGCAGTTCTTC
TRBV5-5	few	-	TRBJ2-7	CASSFDSGLTEYF	TGTGCCAGCAGCTTTGATAGCGGTTTGACAGAGTACTTC
TRBV29-1	many	-	TRBJ2-1	CSVAHRASEQFF	TGCAGCGTTGCCCACAGGGCTAGTGAGCAGTTCTTC
TRBV12-3/TRBV12-4	-	-	TRBJ2-7	CASSFTAGTYEQYF	TGTGCCAGCAGTTTTACGGCGGGGACCTACGAGCAGTACTTC
TRBV7-2	few	-	TRBJ2-7	CASSLLKGYEQYF	TGTGCCAGCAGCTTGCTTAAGGGCTACGAGCAGTACTTC
TRBV4-1	-	-	TRBJ2-5	CASSRAGDYQETQYF	TGCGCCAGCAGCCGAGCGGGCGATTACCAAGAGACCCAGTACTTC
TRBV29-1	many	TRBD2	TRBJ2-7	CSVRLAGVQTYEQYF	TGCAGCGTTAGACTAGCGGGAGTGCAGACCTACGAGCAGTACTTC
TRBV4-3	-	TRBD1	TRBJ2-2	CASSHTGTARIGAGELFF	TGCGCCAGCAGCCATACCGGGACAGCGCGAATCGGTGCCGGGGAGCTGTTTTTT
TRBV18	-	-	TRBJ1-4	CASSLSGPYLEKLFF	TGTGCCAGCTCACTCTCCGGACCGTACCTTGAAAAACTGTTTTTT
TRBV27	-	TRBD2	TRBJ2-1	CASTLAGGANEQFF	TGTGCCAGCACCCTAGCGGGAGGGGCCAATGAGCAGTTCTTC
TRBV12-3/TRBV12-4	few	-	TRBJ1-4	CASSLERVFENEKLFF	TGTGCCAGCAGTTTAGAGAGAGTTTTCGAGAATGAAAAACTGTTTTTT
TRBV10-3	few	TRBD1	TRBJ2-7	CAIRGTGSVQYF	TGTGCCATCAGAGGGACAGGGAGCGTGCAGTACTTC
TRBV5-1	many	-	TRBJ2-7	CASSLAGTSYEQYF	TGCGCCAGCAGCTTGGCCGGCACTTCCTACGAGCAGTACTTC
TRBV7-2	-	-	TRBJ2-1	CASSLMRGGVYNEQFF	TGTGCCAGCAGCTTAATGAGAGGGGGGGTATACAATGAGCAGTTCTTC
TRBV20-1	many	TRBD1	TRBJ2-7	CSARDRGYEQYF	TGCAGTGCTAGGGACAGGGGGTACGAGCAGTACTTC
TRBV10-3	-	TRBD1	TRBJ2-2	CAIKGTGNTGELFF	TGTGCCATCAAAGGGACAGGGAACACCGGGGAGCTGTTTTTT
TRBV11-2	few	TRBD1	TRBJ2-1	CASSPYRYRGAQFF	TGTGCCAGCAGCCCTTACAGGTACAGGGGAGCCCAGTTCTTC
TRBV6-1	-	TRBD1	TRBJ2-7	CASSPIRQGNSYEQYF	TGTGCCAGCAGTCCTATACGACAGGGCAACTCCTACGAGCAGTACTTC
TRBV15	few	-	TRBJ2-1	CATSIMISGYYNEQFF	TGTGCCACCAGCATCATGATTAGCGGTTATTACAATGAGCAGTTCTTC
TRBV4-2	few	-	TRBJ2-7	CASSQEGEGAYEQYF	TGTGCCAGCAGCCAAGAGGGCGAGGGCGCCTACGAGCAGTACTTC
TRBV4-1	many	TRBD2	TRBJ2-3	CASSQGINPGGATDTQYF	TGCGCCAGCAGCCAAGGAATAAATCCGGGGGGGGCTACAGATACGCAGTATTTT
TRBV4-2	few	TRBD2	TRBJ2-7	CASSHLQLAGGEQYF	TGTGCCAGCAGCCACCTTCAACTAGCGGGAGGCGAGCAGTACTTC
TRBV6-1	few	-	TRBJ1-1	CASHWSSGTEAFF	TGTGCCAGTCATTGGTCATCTGGGACTGAAGCTTTCTTT
TRBV4-2	-	-	TRBJ1-3	CASSPQPRAGGNTIYF	TGTGCCAGCAGCCCTCAGCCTCGCGCGGGTGGAAACACCATATATTTT
TRBV7-3	-	-	TRBJ2-2	CASSLIGTSNTGELFF	TGTGCCAGCAGCTTAATAGGAACTTCGAACACCGGGGAGCTGTTTTTT
TRBV6-5	-	-	TRBJ2-3	CASSYLRPADTQYF	TGTGCCAGCAGTTACCTCCGCCCGGCGGATACGCAGTATTTT
TRBV7-2	-	TRBD1	TRBJ2-7	CASSLEGTDYYEQYF	TGTGCCAGCAGCTTAGAAGGGACAGATTACTACGAGCAGTACTTC
TRBV10-3	-	-	TRBJ1-1	CAISVYRVTEAFF	TGTGCCATCAGTGTTTACAGGGTCACTGAAGCTTTCTTT
TRBV7-2	many	-	TRBJ2-7	CASSLLSRYEQYF	TGTGCCAGCAGCTTACTAAGTAGATACGAGCAGTACTTC
TRBV9	-	-	TRBJ2-1	CASSVGGGYYNEQFF	TGTGCCAGCAGCGTAGGTGGGGGCTACTACAATGAGCAGTTCTTC